The T cell receptor beta chain described here comes from a study of T cell clones after liver transplantation. Study overall: Immunosuppression withdrawal was tried within 2 years after liver transplantation in this trial.

With respect to this clone: Its specificity is not known.

Unstimulated PBMCs were sorted into CD3+CD4+ and CD3+CD8+ populations. Overall study results and limits: Migration into the graft, not deletion, may explain lost graft donor-reactive T cells. Post-transplant, graft-donor-reactive CD4 TCRbeta sequences in blood dropped significantly in 5 of 8 subjects.

Sequencing used immunoSEQ multiplex PCR; TCRdb keeps in-frame clones, though not all of them. Of 70,000 or so clones in the sample, more than 75% were seen once. This CDR3 spans 14 amino acids. Deletions cut 4 bases from V and 3 bases from J, with 14 bases between. Per the germline V gene, CDR1 is SGHRS and CDR2 is YFSETQ. This chain uses TRBV5-1 with TRBJ2-7; D is perhaps TRBD1 or TRBD2 (5 bases each). The receptor was derived from a human donor who received a liver transplant. This sample comprised CD4+ T cells from blood, obtained before liver transplant. CDR3 residues: CASSLRDQGYEQYF. The CDR3 nucleotides read TGCGCCAGCAGCCTTCGGGACCAGGGCTACGAGCAGTACTTC.